This note documents a single TCR beta chain sequence. The antigen is undetermined. This entry comes from a study of identical twins. Study-wide results and caveats: There was an excess of low generation probability in the out-of-frame alpha sequences that twins shared.

CDR1 and CDR2 (germline): SGHAT, FQNNGV. This CDR3 comprises 15 residues. V shed 5 bases and J shed 4 bases, with 16 bases lying between them. MiXCR was run by TCRdb on the 5' RACE reads, yielding one entry per CDR3 protein. This table holds 350,000 to 450,000 distinct CDR3 sequences, around 20% found once. This clonotype was sampled from a man aged 50-60 years in good health. The chain combines TRBV11-2 with TRBJ2-3, with TRBD2 as a possible D gene (5 bases). Sequenced sample: naive T cells sorted from blood. The CDR3 sequence is CASSADGVVPDTQYF. In DNA, the CDR3 is TGTGCCAGCAGCGCGGACGGGGTCGTGCCAGATACGCAGTATTTT. Looking up the rest from reference TRBV11-2 and TRBJ2-3 gives the full variable domain: EAGVAQSPRYKIIEKRQSVAFWCNPISGHATLYWYQQILGQGPKLLIQFQNNGVVDDSQLPKDRFSAERLKGVDSTLKIQPAKLEDSAVYLCASSADGVVPDTQYFGPGTRLTVL.